Described below is a single T cell receptor (beta chain) sequence and its context. The data originate from a study of blood T cells in healthy people across ages. Study at large: About one barcoded beta molecule per two T cells came from capture by template switching.

The use of a sample-barcoded 5' primer and a J-beta primer mix characterized a second PCR of roughly 6 to 11 cycles. TCRdb used MiXCR to reprocess the 5' RACE reads, holding one entry per CDR3 protein. The data contain about 940,000 distinct CDR3 sequences, around 48% of them seen just once; the ten biggest clones take up roughly 12%. The sample taken for sequencing was blood. This receptor was taken from a man under 40 in good health.

CDR3 protein: CASSWDRETYEQYF. CDR3 coding DNA: TGCGCCAGCAGCTGGGACAGGGAAACCTACGAGCAGTACTTC. This sequence joins TRBV5-1 and TRBJ2-7; 9 bases map to TRBD1. Germline CDR1 is SGHRS and CDR2 is YFSETQ. V lost 3 bases to trimming and J lost 2 bases; unmatched junction nucleotides: 3. This CDR3 has 14 residues. The entire variable domain, with the rest obtained from reference TRBV5-1 and TRBJ2-7, is as follows: KAGVTQTPRYLIKTRGQQVTLSCSPISGHRSVSWYQQTPGQGLQFLFEYFSETQRNKGNFPGRFSGRQFSNSRSEMNVSTLELGDSALYLCASSWDRETYEQYFGPGTRLTVT.